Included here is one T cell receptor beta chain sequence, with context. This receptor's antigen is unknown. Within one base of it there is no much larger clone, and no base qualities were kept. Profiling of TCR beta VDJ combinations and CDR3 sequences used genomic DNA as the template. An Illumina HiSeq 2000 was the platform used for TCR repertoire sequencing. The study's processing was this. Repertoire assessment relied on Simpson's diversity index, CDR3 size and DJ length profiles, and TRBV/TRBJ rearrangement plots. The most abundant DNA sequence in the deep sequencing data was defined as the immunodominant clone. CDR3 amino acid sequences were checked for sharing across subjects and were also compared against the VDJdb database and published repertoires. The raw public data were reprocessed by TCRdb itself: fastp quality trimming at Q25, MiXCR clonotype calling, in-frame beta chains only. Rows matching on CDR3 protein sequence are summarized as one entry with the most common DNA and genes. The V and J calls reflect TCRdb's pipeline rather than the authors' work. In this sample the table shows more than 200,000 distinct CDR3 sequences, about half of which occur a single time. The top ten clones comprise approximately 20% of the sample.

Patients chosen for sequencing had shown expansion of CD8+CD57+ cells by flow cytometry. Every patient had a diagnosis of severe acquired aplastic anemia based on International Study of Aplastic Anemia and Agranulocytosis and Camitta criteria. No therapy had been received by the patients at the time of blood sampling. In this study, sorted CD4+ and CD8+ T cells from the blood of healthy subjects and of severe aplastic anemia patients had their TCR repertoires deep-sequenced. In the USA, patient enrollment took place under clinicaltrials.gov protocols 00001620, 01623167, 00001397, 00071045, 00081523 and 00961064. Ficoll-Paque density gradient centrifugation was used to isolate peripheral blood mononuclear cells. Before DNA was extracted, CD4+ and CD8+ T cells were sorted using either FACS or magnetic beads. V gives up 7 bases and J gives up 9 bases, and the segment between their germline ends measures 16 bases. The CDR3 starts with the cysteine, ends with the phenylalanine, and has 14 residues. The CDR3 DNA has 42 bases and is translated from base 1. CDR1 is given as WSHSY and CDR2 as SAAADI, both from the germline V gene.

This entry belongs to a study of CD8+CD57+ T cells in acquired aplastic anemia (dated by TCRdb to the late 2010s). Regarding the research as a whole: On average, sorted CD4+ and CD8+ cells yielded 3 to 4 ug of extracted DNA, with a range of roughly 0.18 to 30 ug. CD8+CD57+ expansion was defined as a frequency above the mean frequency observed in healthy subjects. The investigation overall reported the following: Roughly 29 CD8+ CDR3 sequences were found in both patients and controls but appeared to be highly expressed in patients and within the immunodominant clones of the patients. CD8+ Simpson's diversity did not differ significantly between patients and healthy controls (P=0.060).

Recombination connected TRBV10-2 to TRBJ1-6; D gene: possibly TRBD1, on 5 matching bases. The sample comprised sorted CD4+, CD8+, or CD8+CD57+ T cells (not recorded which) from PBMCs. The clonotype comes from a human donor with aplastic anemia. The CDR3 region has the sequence CASMRNTGGSPLHF. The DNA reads TGCGCCAGCATGAGGAATACAGGAGGTTCACCCCTCCACTTT.